Following are 22 T cell receptor beta chains from one sample sequenced in a study of Graves' ophthalmopathy and Graves' hyperthyroidism (dated by TCRdb to about 2018). Sequencing was performed on an Illumina HiSeq 2000. For repertoire sequencing, the TCR beta CDR3 regions were amplified from RNA transcripts. The first round of RT-PCR was done with HTBI primers and the Qiagen OneStep RT-PCR kit, and was followed by a second round of multiplex PCR, then size selection and purification. Starting from the raw public reads, TCRdb applied fastp trimming at Q25, assembled clones with MiXCR and retained in-frame beta chains. Each record represents a unique CDR3 protein, reported with the most common genes and DNA among its rows. The sample contains 600,000 to 650,000 distinct CDR3 sequences, 22% of them found a single time. Of the sample, roughly 6.9% is held by the ten largest clones. Source material: peripheral blood. The receptors stem from a woman between 18 and 30 years old with stable Graves' hyperthyroidism. Some clones in this sample may be carry-over from other donors' samples. Donor details come from another sample of the same person, matched by shared clones.

This clonotype was recorded many times. This rearrangement joins TRBV5-1 to TRBJ1-6; no reliable D call. Germline CDR1 and CDR2: SGHRS and YFSETQ. V was pared by 6 bases and J by 7 bases, with 8 bases between. The CDR3 extends over 12 amino acids. The CDR3 sequence is CASTQGNSPLHF. Here the CDR3 DNA reads TGCGCCAGCACCCAAGGGAATTCACCCCTCCACTTT.

This clonotype has a handful of counts. The genes are TRBV13 and TRBJ2-5; D possibly corresponds to TRBD2 (7 bases). Trimming pared 5 bases from V and 1 base from J, leaving 14 bases between. The CDR3 runs to 15 residues. Germline V CDR1 and CDR2: PRHDT, FYEKMQ (reference sequence). CDR3 loop: CASSPRGRGQETQYF. The CDR3 nucleotides are TGTGCCAGCAGCCCGCGGGGGCGGGGCCAAGAGACCCAGTACTTC.

The V call is TRBV27, the J call TRBJ2-5, with D perhaps given as TRBD1 or TRBD2 (5 bases each). The tail of the sequence fits TRBJ2-7 better, so the J call may be wrong. The germline gives CDR1 MNHEY, CDR2 SMNVEV (reference sequence). The CDR3 is 14 amino acids. CDR3 region: CASSLEGLLGEQYF. CDR3 nucleotides: TGTGCCAGCAGTTTAGAGGGGCTTTTAGGCGAGCAGTACTTC.

This clonotype was found many times. J is TRBJ1-1 and V is TRBV7-3, with 8 bases matching TRBD1. V was clipped by 5 bases and J by 7 bases; unmatched bases: 12. The CDR3 sequence is 15 residues long. Germline V gene lookup returns CDR1 SGHTA and CDR2 FQGTGA. The CDR3 loop reads CASSLHQGAAGEAFF. In nucleotides, the CDR3 is TGTGCCAGCAGCCTTCACCAGGGGGCCGCCGGTGAAGCTTTCTTT.

This clonotype has ten or more counts. This chain connects TRBV6-1 to TRBJ1-6; TRBD1 agrees at 7 bases. Germline-derived CDR1 and CDR2 are MNHNS and SASEGT. Trimming at V came to 6 bases and at J to 8 bases, leaving 10 bases not matched to a gene. This CDR3 is 15 amino acids long. In nucleotides, the CDR3 is TGTGCCAGCAGCCCAGACACAGGGGTTCATTCACCCCTCCACTTT. Translating gives CASSPDTGVHSPLHF.

Ten or more counts support this clonotype. This sequence joins TRBV9 and TRBJ2-5; no definite D call. CDR3 size: 14 residues. Germline CDR1 reads SGDLS; CDR2 reads YYNGEE. V lost 2 bases and J lost 0, with 8 bases in between. In nucleotides, the CDR3 is TGTGCCAGCAGCGTGGAAACTTACCAAGAGACCCAGTACTTC. It encodes CASSVETYQETQYF. Filled out from reference TRBV9 and TRBJ2-5, the complete variable domain reads DSGVTQTPKHLITATGQRVTLRCSPRSGDLSVYWYQQSLDQGLQFLIQYYNGEERAKGNILERFSAQQFPDLHSELNLSSLELGDSALYFCASSVETYQETQYFGPGTRLLVL.

V is TRBV11-1 and J is TRBJ2-7, with TRBD1 identical over 11 bases. Germline-derived CDR1 and CDR2 are SGHAT and FQDESV (reference sequence). This CDR3 has 16 residues. The trim removed 4 bases at V and 3 bases at J, leaving 8 bases unmatched. The CDR3 region is CASSWWTGGRGYEQYF. CDR3 DNA: TGTGCCAGCAGCTGGTGGACAGGGGGCAGAGGCTACGAGCAGTACTTC.

Concerning this clonotype: Without the conserved terminal phenylalanine or tryptophan, this CDR3 likely stems from a read error. J is TRBJ1-6 and V is TRBV11-1, with no clear D. Germline lookup yields CDR1 SGHAT and CDR2 FQDESV (reference sequence). Trimming took off 5 bases at V and 0 bases at J, with 5 bases between the two ends. The CDR3 has 14 residues. CDR3: CASSRSSYNSPLHS. The CDR3 DNA reads as TGTGCCAGCAGCCGGAGCTCCTATAATTCACCCCTCCACTCA.

This sequence joins TRBV28 and TRBJ1-2; 8 positions agree with TRBD1. The CDR3 totals 14 residues. The germline V gene encodes CDR1 MDHEN and CDR2 SYDVKM. Trimming took 5 bases from V and 4 from J; bases not matched to a gene: 6. DNA of the CDR3: TGTGCCAGCAGTAAAAAGACAGGGGCCTATGGCTACACCTTC. Its protein is CASSKKTGAYGYTF.

Regarding this clonotype: Possible read error: a much larger clone is one base away. This chain uses TRBV27 with TRBJ1-2, with 8 bases identical to TRBD1. V lost 4 bases and J lost 4; bases outside the gene matches: 5. Per germline, CDR1 MNHEY and CDR2 SMNVEV (reference sequence). The CDR3 runs to 14 residues. CDR3 region: CASSSDRDGYGYTF. The CDR3 DNA reads TGTGCCAGCAGTTCGGACAGGGATGGCTATGGCTACACCTTC.

This clonotype appeared many times. V is TRBV27 and J is TRBJ1-1; 7 bases are a match to TRBD1. Per germline, CDR1 MNHEY and CDR2 SMNVEV (reference sequence). Trimming took 5 bases from V and 5 from J; bases not matched to a gene: 5. This CDR3 has 13 residues. The CDR3 bases are TGTGCCAGCAGTCCGACAGGGTTGACTGAAGCTTTCTTT. Amino acid sequence: CASSPTGLTEAFF.

This sequence joins TRBV10-3 and TRBJ2-5; 8 nucleotides line up with TRBD2. CDR3 length: 11 residues. Per germline, CDR1 ENHRY and CDR2 SYGVKD. J was trimmed by 7 bases and V by 10 bases; bases with no gene match: 5. The CDR3 nucleotides read TGTGCCACAGCGGGAGAGGGGACCCAGTACTTC. This encodes CATAGEGTQYF.

In this sample, this clonotype turned up many times. V and J are TRBV10-2 and TRBJ2-7; TRBD2 matches 7 bases. Per germline, CDR1 WSHSY and CDR2 SAAADI. This CDR3 is 16 amino acids long. V gave up 3 bases and J gave up 8 bases; unmatched junction bases: 16. The CDR3 DNA reads TGCGCCAGCAGTGATCGACTAGCCCTGATCCCCACGAAGCAGTACTTC. Protein: CASSDRLALIPTKQYF.

The J gene is TRBJ1-5, the V gene TRBV15; D unclear. The V end was cut by 1 base, the J end by 8 bases, with 12 bases between. The CDR3 sequence is 14 residues long. CDR1 and CDR2 from the germline V gene are LNHNV and YYDKDF (reference sequence). The CDR3: CATSRVITGEPQHF. The CDR3 region has the DNA TGTGCCACCAGCAGAGTTATAACGGGAGAGCCCCAGCATTTT. Variable domain in full (rest from reference TRBV15 and TRBJ1-5): DAMVIQNPRYQVTQFGKPVTLSCSQTLNHNVMYWYQQKSSQAPKLLFHYYDKDFNNEADTPDNFQSRRPNTSFCFLDIRSPGLGDTAMYLCATSRVITGEPQHFGDGTRLSIL.

This clonotype was seen repeatedly, ten times or more. The CDR3 DNA follows: TGTGCCAGCAGTTACGTAGCCACATCCGAGCAGTACTTC. It codes for CASSYVATSEQYF. The chain recombines TRBV6-5 with TRBJ2-7, with D unresolved. The germline gives CDR1 MNHEY, CDR2 SVGAGI. The V and J ends lost 2 bases and 6 bases respectively, with 11 bases between them. This CDR3 region has 13 residues.

The sample holds many counts of this clonotype. This chain uses TRBV20-1 with TRBJ1-2; D gene ambiguous. The germline gives CDR1 DFQATT, CDR2 SNEGSKA (reference sequence). V lost 5 bases and J lost 8, with 15 bases in between. CDR3 size: 12 residues. In DNA, the CDR3 is TGCAGTGCTCGAACATGGGAGGAGGGCTACACCTTC. Protein: CSARTWEEGYTF.

This clonotype appeared a few times. Germline and junction disagree at one end, which may indicate a read error. The genes are TRBV7-2 and TRBJ2-1, with no clear D. This CDR3 has 15 amino acids. The germline V gene encodes CDR1 SGHTA and CDR2 FQGNSA. The CDR3 DNA sequence: TGTGCCAGCAGCCTGACTCCAAGCTCCTACAATGAGAAGTTCTTC. As protein: CASSLTPSSYNEKFF.

The V gene is TRBV5-6, the J gene TRBJ2-7; possible D gene TRBD1, 6 bases. The CDR3 spans 14 residues. V lost 5 bases to trimming and J lost 2 bases, with 14 bases between them. Germline CDR1 is SGHDT and CDR2 is YYEEEE. CDR3 coding DNA: TGTGCCAGCAGTACCGGGACACTAACCTACGAGCAGTACTTC. Its protein is CASSTGTLTYEQYF.

This clonotype has a handful of counts. The chain combines TRBV6-5 with TRBJ1-3; D unresolved. In germline, CDR1 is MNHEY, CDR2 SVGAGI. Trimming shortened V by 2 bases and J by 0 bases, and 8 bases separated the two germline ends. The length of the CDR3 is 15 residues. CDR3 protein: CASSYQGRSGNTIYF. The CDR3 nucleotides read TGTGCCAGCAGTTACCAAGGGCGCTCTGGAAACACCATATATTTT.

V is TRBV6-1 and J is TRBJ1-1, with D perhaps TRBD1 (5 bases). This CDR3 spans 13 amino acids. CDR1 and CDR2 from the germline V gene are MNHNS and SASEGT. V lost 1 base and J lost 11, with 14 bases in between. DNA for the CDR3: TGTGCCAGCAGTGAAGGGGCAGGGCCGTCTGCTTTCTTT. This translates into CASSEGAGPSAFF.

The rearrangement joins TRBV30 to TRBJ1-1, with 8 bases identical to TRBD1. Germline V gives CDR1 GTSNPN, CDR2 SVGIG (reference sequence). The CDR3 contains 13 residues. V was clipped by 1 base and J by 10 bases; unmatched bases: 8. The CDR3 region is CAWSGTGLDGAFF. DNA for the CDR3: TGTGCCTGGAGTGGGACAGGGCTAGATGGAGCTTTCTTT.

This clonotype has a handful of counts. This may stem from a read error, because a much larger clone lies one nucleotide away. V gene TRBV7-2 combines with J gene TRBJ1-2; TRBD1 matches 9 bases. This CDR3 is built from 14 residues. Germline V lookup: CDR1 SGHTA, CDR2 FQGNSA. The DNA of the CDR3 is TGTGCCAGCAGCACGCGACAGGGGGGGGATGGCTGCACCTTC. This encodes CASSTRQGGDGCTF.